These 7 T cell receptor beta chains share one sample of origin, sequenced in a study of OX40 agonist ivuxolimab in advanced cancers. TCRdb's copy holds only in-frame clones and misses some; the assay was immunoSEQ multiplex PCR. This repertoire shows about 80,000 clones, around 92% found once; its top ten account for about 9.4%. This sample comprised CD4+ or CD8+ T cells sorted from blood, obtained in a trial of the OX40 agonist ivuxolimab. These receptor sequences come from an adult with an advanced solid tumor such as melanoma, head and neck, liver or kidney cancer.

This chain links TRBV7-9 with TRBJ2-1, with D unclear. CDR1 and CDR2 (germline): SEHNR, FQNEAQ (reference sequence). The V end was cut by 5 bases, the J end by 10 bases, with 9 bases between. The CDR3 covers 11 residues. This chain's CDR3 is CASSANPEQFF. The CDR3, as DNA: TGTGCCAGCAGCGCCAATCCCGAGCAGTTCTTC.

The chain is built from TRBV11-2 and TRBJ2-7; D is perhaps TRBD1 (6 bases). Trimming pared 3 bases from V and 3 bases from J, leaving 9 bases between. This CDR3 has 13 amino acids. Germline V lookup: CDR1 SGHAT, CDR2 FQNNGV. CDR3 region: CASSFRDNYEQYF. CDR3 nucleotide sequence: TGTGCCAGCAGCTTCCGGGACAACTACGAGCAGTACTTC.

V and J are TRBV14 and TRBJ1-5; no reliable D call. V lost 6 bases, J lost 6 bases, and 18 bases lay in between. This CDR3 comprises 15 residues. Per germline, CDR1 SGHDN and CDR2 FVKESK. The DNA for the CDR3 is TGTGCCAGCAGTCAGACTGGCAGCCCCGGTCAGCCCCAGCATTTT. Translated, it gives CASSQTGSPGQPQHF.

The rearrangement joins TRBV4-2 to TRBJ2-3; D is perhaps TRBD1 (5 bases). Deletions cut 1 base from V and 4 bases from J, with 15 bases between. Germline V gene lookup returns CDR1 LGHNA and CDR2 YNFKEQ. The CDR3 has 16 residues. CDR3 region: CASSQAEGAGADTQYF. The CDR3 coding sequence is TGTGCCAGCAGCCAAGCAGAAGGGGCCGGAGCAGATACGCAGTATTTT.

The chain employs TRBV4-3 and TRBJ1-2, with D unclear. V lost 0 bases to trimming and J lost 4 bases, with 15 bases between them. This CDR3 has 16 amino acids. Germline loops: CDR1 LGHNA, CDR2 YSLEER. CDR3 DNA: TGCGCCAGCAGCCAAGATGATTGGACGGCGGGCTATGGCTACACCTTC. It is translated as CASSQDDWTAGYGYTF.

Here the CDR3 DNA reads TGTGCCAGCAGCTTAGCCGGCCCTCTAGCGGGGGCCTACAATGAGCAGTTCTTC. Amino acids: CASSLAGPLAGAYNEQFF. The chain recombines TRBV11-2 with TRBJ2-1; 10 nucleotides agree with TRBD2. The CDR3 extends over 18 amino acids. V lost 1 base to trimming and J lost 2 bases; unmatched junction nucleotides: 8. Germline assignment: CDR1 SGHAT and CDR2 FQNNGV.

V is TRBV7-9 and J is TRBJ2-7, with TRBD1 identical over 7 bases. This CDR3 has 16 residues. The ends lost 5 bases at V and 3 bases at J; junction bases unmatched: 13. The germline V gene has CDR1 SEHNR and CDR2 FQNEAQ (reference sequence). CDR3 DNA: TGTGCCAGCAGCCAAACGGGGACAGTAGCCTTCTACGAGCAGTACTTC. This encodes CASSQTGTVAFYEQYF.